What follows is one T cell receptor (beta chain) and its context. Antigen specificity is unknown. Repertoires were generated with immunoSEQ multiplex PCR, while TCRdb's copy carries only in-frame clones and drops some. The data show fewer than 45,000 clones, roughly 84% seen once. The entry originates in a study of CD4 T cells in relation to SARS-CoV-2 and coronaviruses. Study-level background: Median patient age was nearly 40 years, spanning 21 to 72 years.

Naive and memory CD4+ T cells came from enriched cryopreserved PBMCs. For less than eleven days, about 9.9 x 10^4 sorted CD4+ cells grew with T cell-depleted PBMCs and CEF. The germline V and J ends were trimmed by 1 base and 2 bases, with 11 bases remaining between them. The CDR3 has 15 residues. Germline CDR1 and CDR2: LGHDT and YNNKEL (reference sequence). The sequence derives from an adult with COVID-19. Sequencing was carried out using naive CD4+ T cells from PBMCs, cultured in vitro. The subset is: naive CD4+ T cells isolated by negative enrichment. The chain employs TRBV3-1 (or the pseudogene TRBV3-2) and TRBJ1-1, with TRBD1 as a possible D gene (5 bases). The CDR3 region is CASSQGGRGNTEAFF. The DNA for the CDR3 is TGTGCCAGCAGCCAAGGGGGACGGGGAAACACTGAAGCTTTCTTT.